This T cell receptor beta chain was found in a study of Graves' ophthalmopathy and Graves' hyperthyroidism. On the study more broadly: Peripheral blood collection took place at initial diagnosis, before any treatment. General study results and limits: Blood samples also showed most expanded thyroid clonotypes exceeding 0.001 frequency.

As diagnostic evidence, clinical symptoms, serum thyroxine, TRAb, thyroid ultrasound and orbital computed tomography were relied upon. PBMCs came from roughly 9.1 ml of fresh peripheral blood. Amplification targeted the TCR beta CDR3 regions, with RNA transcripts as the source material. Second-round multiplex PCR came after first-round RT-PCR with HTBI primers. TCRdb reanalysed the multiplex PCR reads using MiXCR and keeps one entry per CDR3 protein. This repertoire shows 240,000 or so distinct CDR3 sequences, around 45% found once; its top ten account for about half. Germline CDR1 is SQVTM and CDR2 is ANQGSEA. This CDR3 has 13 amino acids. Trimming left V 1 base short and J 4 bases short, with 10 bases between. Concerning this clonotype itself: Antigen unknown. A single base separates this from a much larger clone, so it may be a read error.

The material sequenced was peripheral blood. The chain joins TRBV29-1 to TRBJ1-1; no clear D. The origin of this receptor is an adult man with Graves' ophthalmopathy. The CDR3 region is CSVEGKESTEAFF. The CDR3 coding sequence is TGCAGCGTTGAAGGAAAAGAGAGCACTGAAGCTTTCTTT.